This T cell receptor (beta chain) appears in the sequencing data of a study of OX40 agonist ivuxolimab in advanced cancers. Describing the broader study: Ivuxolimab, which targeted the costimulatory receptor OX40 (CD134), was an agonistic, fully human IgG2 monoclonal antibody. The monotherapy dose-escalation portion (N of about 47 patients) of the phase I ivuxolimab trial is reported in the paper. Prior anti-PD-1, anti-PD-L1 or anti-CTLA-4 therapy was permitted, and approximately 41% of dose-escalation patients had received checkpoint inhibitors. Three dose-escalation patients achieved partial responses, one with hepatocellular carcinoma and two with cutaneous melanoma. Intravenous ivuxolimab was administered to patients every 2 weeks at six dose levels: 0.01, 0.1, 0.3, 1.5, 3 and 10 mg/kg. Among the approximately 54 dose-escalation patients, around 20 had hepatocellular carcinoma, about 15 melanoma, 9 renal cell carcinoma and 9 head and neck cancer. The purpose of peripheral TCRbeta sequencing was to test whether ivuxolimab changed TCR sequence diversity and led to clonal T-cell expansion. In the dose-escalation cohort, more than 75% of patients were male, and the mean age was roughly 60 years, with a range of about 23 to 80.

Measured from the cysteine to the phenylalanine, the CDR3 is 16 residues long. CDR3 DNA only is kept here, 48 bases in frame from base 1. What the study reported, not specific to this receptor: Antigen specificity was not determined for the clonally expanded peripheral T cells. In the 0.1-3.0 mg/kg groups, partial responders were among the patients with the lowest normalized peripheral clonal expansion, particularly in CD8+ T cells. After ivuxolimab, expanded clones were on average more numerous among CD8+ T cells than among CD4+ T cells. At doses from 0.1 to 3.0 mg/kg, clonal expansion was seen in both CD4+ and CD8+ blood T cells between baseline and week 6. Low levels of normalized T-cell clonal expansion were also seen in some nonresponding patients.

Patients with a history of autoimmune disease or receiving systemic immunosuppression were excluded from the trial. Peripheral blood for TCR sequencing was collected from all dose cohorts at baseline, on cycle 4 day 1, and on cycle 7 day 1. The samples were taken from a phase I, first-in-human, multicenter, open-label dose-escalation trial of ivuxolimab. The trial enrolled adults with locally advanced or metastatic head and neck squamous cell, hepatocellular, melanoma or renal cell carcinoma. Before TCR sequencing, CD4+ T cells and CD8+ T cells were sorted from peripheral blood as separate populations. Remarks on this clone: The antigen it recognizes is unknown. The junction and the germline gene differ at one end; a read error may be behind it.

For sequencing of the TCRbeta CDR3 region, genomic DNA was extracted from the sorted cells. The immunoSEQ Assay was used to sequence the TCRbeta CDR3 regions. Sourced from immuneACCESS, this table was stored by TCRdb with only in-frame sequences that have V and J called. A share of the clones is absent; for the studies checked, an unresolved V gene accounts for under half, and the remainder has no known explanation. This sample holds 15,000 to 25,000 clones; around four fifths were observed only once. The ten largest clones take up approximately 19% of the sample. This TCR was sampled from an adult with an advanced solid tumor such as melanoma, head and neck, liver or kidney cancer. Sequencing was performed on CD4+ or CD8+ T cells sorted from blood, taken in a trial of the OX40 agonist ivuxolimab. Here the chain combines TRBV23-1 and TRBJ1-3; the D gene is not confidently resolved. Being an ORF, TRBV23-1 has a function that is uncertain. In nucleotide form, the sequence is TGCGCCAGCAGCCAATCGTCGGCGGACTCTGGAAACACCATATATTTT. Translated, it reads CASSQSSADSGNTIYF.